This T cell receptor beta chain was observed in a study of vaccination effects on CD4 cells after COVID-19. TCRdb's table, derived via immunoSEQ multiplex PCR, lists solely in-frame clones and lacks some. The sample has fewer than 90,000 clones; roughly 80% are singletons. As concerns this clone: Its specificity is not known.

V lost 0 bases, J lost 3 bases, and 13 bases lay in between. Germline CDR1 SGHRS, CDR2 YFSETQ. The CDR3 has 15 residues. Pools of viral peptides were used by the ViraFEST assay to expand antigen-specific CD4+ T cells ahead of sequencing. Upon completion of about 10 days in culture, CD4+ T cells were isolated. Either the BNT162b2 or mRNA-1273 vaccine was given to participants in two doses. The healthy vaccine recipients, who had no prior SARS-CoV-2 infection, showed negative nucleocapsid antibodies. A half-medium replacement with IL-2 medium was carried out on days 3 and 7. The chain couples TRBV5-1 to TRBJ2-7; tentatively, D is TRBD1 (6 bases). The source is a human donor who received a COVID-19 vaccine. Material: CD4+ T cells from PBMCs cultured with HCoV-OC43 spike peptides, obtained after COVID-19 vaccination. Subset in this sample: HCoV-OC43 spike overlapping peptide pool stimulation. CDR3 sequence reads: CASSLATGGFYEQYV. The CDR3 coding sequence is TGCGCCAGCAGCTTGGCGACAGGCGGTTTCTACGAGCAGTACGTC.